Listed below are T cell receptor beta chains from one sample, sequenced in a study of blood T cell repertoires in COVID-19. Sequencing was performed with immunoSEQ multiplex PCR; in TCRdb, only in-frame clones are kept and a portion is missing. Here the sample spans 110,000 to 150,000 clones, roughly 79% being singletons. Sequencing was performed on peripheral blood. These receptors came from a man aged 45-60 years with active or convalescent COVID-19. CDR3s include the opening cysteine and the closing phenylalanine or tryptophan. D genes are given only for firm matches. Not all rows give a size; the values are once, few, many and, for expanded clones, a class.

TRBV14,once,TRBJ2-1,TRBD2,TGTGCCAGCAGCCAACTCGGACTAGCGGGGCCCAATGAGCAGTTCTTC,CASSQLGLAGPNEQFF
TRBV25-1,-,TRBJ1-1,-,TGTGCCAGCAGTGAATTCACCGGGATAGGCACTGAAGCTTTCTTT,CASSEFTGIGTEAFF
TRBV5-4,-,TRBJ1-3,-,TGTGCCAGCAGCTTAAAAAGAGACTCTGGAAACACCATATATTTT,CASSLKRDSGNTIYF
TRBV15,-,TRBJ2-1,-,TGTGCCACCAGCAGAGGCGAGCTGTACAATGAGCAGTTCTTC,CATSRGELYNEQFF
TRBV27,-,TRBJ2-1,TRBD2,TGTGCCAGCAGTTTAGGGACTAGCGGGAGAAATGAGCAGTTCTTC,CASSLGTSGRNEQFF
TRBV5-1,-,TRBJ1-1,-,TGCGCCAGCAGCTTGTTTCTAGACGCGGAGGCTTTCTTT,CASSLFLDAEAFF
TRBV27,-,TRBJ2-7,TRBD1,TGTGCCAGCAGTTTTTCGGGACAGGGTTCCTACGAGCAGTACTTC,CASSFSGQGSYEQYF
TRBV7-6,few,TRBJ1-2,TRBD1,TGTGCCAGCAGTTCTCACCCGGGACAGACTACAAACTATGGCTACACCTTC,CASSSHPGQTTNYGYTF
TRBV3-1/TRBV3-2,-,TRBJ1-5,TRBD1,TGTGCCAGCAGCGACGCTGGACAGGGTTATCGGCCCCAGCATTTT,CASSDAGQGYRPQHF
TRBV13,-,TRBJ2-1,TRBD2,TGTGCCAGCAGCCCCGGGACTAGCGGGAGAGGAGGGTTCGGTGAGCAGTTCTTC,CASSPGTSGRGGFGEQFF
TRBV28,-,TRBJ2-2,-,TGTGCCAGCAGTTTCAGCACCGGGGAGCTGTTTTTT,CASSFSTGELFF
TRBV28,-,TRBJ2-3,TRBD2,TGTGCCAGCAGTTTAGCGGGAGGCTGGGATACGCAGTATTTT,CASSLAGGWDTQYF
TRBV9,-,TRBJ1-2,TRBD1,TGTGCCAGCAGCTCAGGACAGGGGCCCGGCTACACCTTC,CASSSGQGPGYTF
TRBV11-2,once,TRBJ2-1,-,TGTGCCAGCAGCTTTCAGCGTACTGAGCAGTTCTTC,CASSFQRTEQFF
TRBV19,-,TRBJ1-1,-,TGTGCCAGTAGTATAATCAGGGTAGAAGCTTTCTTT,CASSIIRVEAFF
TRBV10-3,once,TRBJ1-6,TRBD1,TGTGCCATCAGTGACTACGGAGGACAGGGGAATTCACCCCTCCACTTT,CAISDYGGQGNSPLHF
TRBV24-1,-,TRBJ1-3,-,TGTGCCACCAGTGATCCCTCGGTGGTTGGAAACACCATATATTTT,CATSDPSVVGNTIYF